These 22 T cell receptor beta chains share one sample of origin, sequenced in a study of T cell responses to AZD1222 COVID-19 vaccine. TCRdb's table, derived via immunoSEQ multiplex PCR, lists solely in-frame clones and lacks some. The table has 120,000 or so clones, 92% seen once. The specimen comprised peripheral blood, sampled on day 0 of AZD1222 vaccination. These receptors all come from an adult in good health.

This chain uses TRBV19 with TRBJ2-3; TRBD2 agrees at 8 bases. The V segment lost 6 bases and the J segment 6 bases; nucleotides outside the gene matches: 17. The CDR3 spans 17 residues. The germline gives CDR1 LNHDA, CDR2 SQIVND (reference sequence). The CDR3, as DNA: TGTGCCAGTAGCCCAGAGGGTCCCGGGAGGGGCCGGGATACGCAGTATTTT. Its protein is CASSPEGPGRGRDTQYF.

The chain recombines TRBV30 with TRBJ2-1; D may be TRBD1 (6 bases). The germline V and J ends were trimmed by 2 bases and 8 bases, with 13 bases remaining between them. This CDR3 has 13 amino acids. CDR1 and CDR2 from the germline V gene are GTSNPN and SVGIG (reference sequence). CDR3 sequence: CAWSITGYHEQFF. The CDR3 nucleotides read TGTGCCTGGAGTATTACAGGGTACCATGAGCAGTTCTTC.

This clone came up once. This chain joins TRBV2 and TRBJ1-1; D is ambiguous. This CDR3 has 14 amino acids. Germline CDR1 and CDR2: SNHLY and FYNNEI. V lost 5 bases to trimming and J lost 8 bases, with 18 bases between them. The CDR3 loop reads CASSPNTPRSEAFF. The CDR3, as DNA: TGTGCCAGCAGTCCTAATACCCCTCGATCCGAAGCTTTCTTT.

The chain carries TRBV5-8 and TRBJ2-4; D uncertain. The CDR3 runs to 16 residues. The ends were cut back, 4 bases at V and 0 bases at J, with 14 bases in the middle. Germline V gene sequence: CDR1 SGHTS, CDR2 YDEGEE. CDR3 DNA sequence: TGTGCCAGCAGCCCCGTCGACATTCTAGCCAAAAACATTCAGTACTTC. This codes for CASSPVDILAKNIQYF.

The chain has TRBV10-3 and TRBJ2-7; D could derive from TRBD1 or TRBD2 (5 bases each). Germline V CDR1 and CDR2: ENHRY, SYGVKD. This CDR3 has 14 amino acids. Trimming took off 6 bases at V and 0 bases at J, with 12 bases between the two ends. The CDR3 is CAIRGTESSYEQYF. The DNA of the CDR3 is TGTGCCATCAGGGGGACGGAGAGCTCCTACGAGCAGTACTTC.

The J gene is TRBJ1-6, the V gene TRBV24-1; 7 bases match TRBD1. Unmatched junction bases numbered 4, after V lost 7 bases and J lost 5 bases. This CDR3 has 14 amino acids. CDR1 and CDR2 (germline): KGHDR, SFDVKD. Here the CDR3 reads CATSLTGDNSPLHF. The CDR3 region has the DNA TGTGCCACCAGCCTTACAGGGGATAATTCACCCCTCCACTTT.

Here the CDR3 DNA reads TGTGCTAGTGGTGTCGGAGGGGCAGATACGCAGTATTTT. The encoded protein is CASGVGGADTQYF. The chain uses TRBV12-5 and TRBJ2-3; D may be TRBD2 (6 bases). This CDR3 has 13 amino acids. V was clipped by 5 bases and J by 4 bases, with 10 bases between them. Germline V gene lookup returns CDR1 LGHNT and CDR2 FRNRAP. The whole variable domain, filled in from reference TRBV12-5 and TRBJ2-3, reads DARVTQTPRHKVTEMGQEVTMRCQPILGHNTVFWYRQTMMQGLELLAYFRNRAPLDDSGMPKDRFSAEMPDATLATLKIQPSEPRDSAVYFCASGVGGADTQYFGPGTRLTVL.

The chain uses TRBV7-2 and TRBJ1-5; no clear D gene. In germline, CDR1 is SGHTA, CDR2 FQGNSA. V lost 1 base to trimming and J lost 2 bases, with 9 bases between them. CDR3 length: 15 amino acids. The CDR3 loop is CASSLVSMGNQPQHF. The CDR3 region has the DNA TGTGCCAGCAGCTTAGTATCCATGGGCAATCAGCCCCAGCATTTT.

J is TRBJ1-1 and V is TRBV19; 7 nucleotides line up with TRBD1. The junction had 7 bases not matched to a gene; V was cut back by 9 bases and J by 0 bases. This CDR3 region has 14 residues. Per the germline V gene, CDR1 is LNHDA and CDR2 is SQIVND (reference sequence). The CDR3 coding sequence is TGTGCCAGCCGGGACAGTTCGGTGAACACTGAAGCTTTCTTT. As protein: CASRDSSVNTEAFF.

V and J are TRBV2 and TRBJ1-5; D not resolved. The CDR3 length is 13 residues. Between the trimmed V and J ends, which lost 7 bases and 4 bases, there was a span of 11 bases. Looked up from germline, CDR1 is SNHLY and CDR2 is FYNNEI. The CDR3 DNA is TGTGCCAGCACAGCACTCCATAATCAGCCCCAGCATTTT. It translates to CASTALHNQPQHF.

The chain uses TRBV9 and TRBJ1-1; D is ambiguous. The CDR3 has 14 residues. CDR1 is SGDLS and CDR2 is YYNGEE in the germline V gene. V lost 3 bases and J lost 2, with 11 bases in between. CDR3 protein: CASSAESVNTEAFF. The CDR3 DNA is TGTGCCAGCAGCGCAGAATCAGTAAACACTGAAGCTTTCTTT.

CDR3 sequence reads: CASSLGDTIYEQYF. The CDR3 DNA follows: TGTGCCAGCAGCTTGGGGGACACGATCTACGAGCAGTACTTC. The rearrangement joins TRBV5-4 to TRBJ2-7; maybe TRBD1 (6 bases). CDR1 is SGHNT and CDR2 is YYREEE in the germline V gene (reference sequence). Trimming shortened V by 0 bases and J by 3 bases, and 10 bases separated the two germline ends. CDR3 length: 14 residues.

V is TRBV5-1 and J is TRBJ2-1; the D call may be TRBD1 or TRBD2 (5 bases each). V was pared by 0 bases and J by 7 bases, with 11 bases between. The CDR3 has 14 amino acids. Germline V gene lookup returns CDR1 SGHRS and CDR2 YFSETQ. The CDR3 spells CASSLGGRRNEQFF. The DNA of the CDR3 is TGCGCCAGCAGCTTGGGGGGACGAAGGAATGAGCAGTTCTTC. The full variable domain, in which reference TRBV5-1 and TRBJ2-1 provide the parts outside the CDR3, is KAGVTQTPRYLIKTRGQQVTLSCSPISGHRSVSWYQQTPGQGLQFLFEYFSETQRNKGNFPGRFSGRQFSNSRSEMNVSTLELGDSALYLCASSLGGRRNEQFFGPGTRLTVL.

V usage is TRBV29-1 and J usage is TRBJ2-7; D may be TRBD1 or TRBD2 (6 bases each). Germline lookup yields CDR1 SQVTM and CDR2 ANQGSEA. This CDR3 is built from 12 residues. Trimming removed 4 bases at V and 4 bases at J, with 11 bases between. CDR3 sequence: CSVGGAGYEQYF. The DNA of the CDR3 is TGCAGCGTTGGGGGGGCGGGTTACGAGCAGTACTTC.

The J gene is TRBJ1-2, the V gene TRBV4-1, with D maybe TRBD1 (5 bases). This CDR3 is built from 14 residues. Germline V gene data show CDR1 as MGHRA and CDR2 as YSYEKL. The V end was cut by 2 bases, the J end by 4 bases, with 11 bases between. CDR3 protein: CASSQQGGVYGYTF. CDR3 sequence (DNA): TGCGCCAGCAGCCAACAGGGAGGGGTCTATGGCTACACCTTC.

The chain combines TRBV15 with TRBJ1-5; D not resolved. The CDR3 runs 13 residues. Germline assignment: CDR1 LNHNV and CDR2 YYDKDF (reference sequence). Trimming stripped 3 bases from V and 0 bases from J, with 3 bases between. The CDR3 DNA follows: TGTGCCACCAGCAGTAATAGCAATCAGCCCCAGCATTTT. As protein: CATSSNSNQPQHF.

V is TRBV5-1 and J is TRBJ1-3; weak D call: TRBD1 (5 bases). This CDR3 spans 15 amino acids. Per the germline V gene, CDR1 is SGHRS and CDR2 is YFSETQ. V was clipped by 4 bases and J by 3 bases, with 14 bases between them. CDR3 coding DNA: TGCGCCAGCAGCCCGGGGACGGGGAATGGAAACACCATATATTTT. Translated, it gives CASSPGTGNGNTIYF.

The table lists this clone with a count of one. The chain has TRBV2 and TRBJ1-5; D might be TRBD1 (5 bases). The CDR3 loop spans 13 amino acids. Trimming removed 4 bases at V and 6 bases at J, with 10 bases between. Germline V gene data show CDR1 as SNHLY and CDR2 as FYNNEI. CDR3 sequence (DNA): TGTGCCAGCAGTGGGGAAGGGACTCAGCCCCAGCATTTT. Translating it yields CASSGEGTQPQHF.

The V gene is TRBV6-5, the J gene TRBJ1-4; 7 positions agree with TRBD1. Losses at the gene ends were 4 bases for V and 6 bases for J; bases not matched to a gene: 2. Germline loops: CDR1 MNHEY, CDR2 SVGAGI. This CDR3 has 13 residues. The CDR3 reads CASSWDRYEKLFF. CDR3 nucleotide sequence: TGTGCCAGCAGTTGGGACAGATATGAAAAACTGTTTTTT.

The rearrangement uses TRBV11-1 and TRBJ2-6, with D unclear. The CDR3 sequence is 16 residues long. Per germline, CDR1 SGHAT and CDR2 FQDESV (reference sequence). V lost 1 base to trimming and J lost 0 bases, with 7 bases between them. In DNA, the CDR3 is TGTGCCAGCAGCTTAGGATTAAGCTCTGGGGCCAACGTCCTGACTTTC. This sequence encodes CASSLGLSSGANVLTF.

The chain combines TRBV27 with TRBJ2-1, with D unresolved. This CDR3 region has 11 residues. Germline values: CDR1 MNHEY, CDR2 SMNVEV (reference sequence). V was cut by 8 bases and J by 6 bases, with 8 bases left in between. The CDR3 region has the DNA TGTGCCAGCGCGACCGCCAATGAGCAGTTCTTC. Translation gives CASATANEQFF.

The V gene is TRBV7-6, the J gene TRBJ1-2; 7 bases line up with TRBD1. V trimming: 4 bases; J trimming: 4 bases; junction bases outside the gene matches: 3. The CDR3 sequence is 13 residues long. Germline CDR1 SGHVS, CDR2 FNYEAQ. CDR3 protein: CASSSGQRYGYTF. CDR3 nucleotide sequence: TGTGCCAGCAGCTCGGGACAGCGCTATGGCTACACCTTC.